This TCR beta chain was sequenced for a study of cytomegalovirus exposure and HLA in healthy donors. The PCR contained 60 Vbeta and 13 Jbeta primers. Produced via immunoSEQ multiplex PCR; TCRdb's table is partial and in-frame only. The table includes 240,000 or so clones, 81% detected once. On this clone: Its antigen is as yet unknown.

Points from the study as a whole: Per published accounts, TCR beta sequences correctly predicted the HLA-A and HLA-B alleles of most subjects. Most TCR sequences showed up rarely, but some public TCRs showed up in many donors. Productive rates of about 90% or about 30% were seen for most TCR beta V segments in an earlier analysis.

The V gene's germline CDR1 is SGHRS and CDR2 YFSETQ. The CDR3 loop spans 17 amino acids. V shed 7 bases and J shed 2 bases, with 23 bases lying between them. The source is a woman aged 60 to 75 in good health and CMV-seropositive. Material for sequencing was PBMCs. The chain couples TRBV5-1 to TRBJ2-3; D perhaps matches TRBD2 (9 bases). The CDR3 sequence is CASERTGREGATDTQYF. The CDR3 DNA reads TGCGCCAGCGAAAGGACAGGGCGGGAGGGAGCCACAGATACGCAGTATTTT. Full variable domain (missing parts from reference TRBV5-1 and TRBJ2-3): KAGVTQTPRYLIKTRGQQVTLSCSPISGHRSVSWYQQTPGQGLQFLFEYFSETQRNKGNFPGRFSGRQFSNSRSEMNVSTLELGDSALYLCASERTGREGATDTQYFGPGTRLTVL.